This TCR beta chain derives from a study of cytotoxic CD8 clonotypes in ibrutinib-treated CLL. Study background: Response samples were drawn at a median of about eleven months of treatment, range 6 to 36. Study results and caveats: Clonality at baseline surpassed age-matched healthy donors and tracked circulating CD8+ T-cell counts.

The CDR3 is made up of 15 amino acids. V lost 6 bases and J lost 5; bases outside the gene matches: 12. Germline V gives CDR1 ENHRY, CDR2 SYGVKD. Data came from immunoSEQ multiplex PCR; TCRdb stores just in-frame clones and leaves some out. Of approximately 340,000 clones in the sample, about 61% were seen once. In its sample, this clone was seen a few times. Its specificity is unknown. V is TRBV10-3 and J is TRBJ2-7; 8 nucleotides align to TRBD1. The material was PBMCs, obtained after 36 months of ibrutinib treatment. The TCR was taken from a human donor with chronic lymphocytic leukemia. CDR3 in DNA: TGTGCCATCAGGACGGGACAGGTCGTCCCTCACGAGCAGTACTTC. Translation gives CAIRTGQVVPHEQYF.